What follows is one T cell receptor (beta chain) and its context. The CDR3 consists of 13 residues. Germline CDR1 is MNHEY and CDR2 is SMNVEV (reference sequence). V was cut by 1 base and J by 10 bases, with 8 bases left in between. The data are from a study of T-cell reconstitution after alpha-beta-depleted transplantation in children. Unique molecular identifiers were built into the TCRbeta library. TCRdb ran MiXCR on the PCR reads and lists one entry per CDR3 protein. The sample has roughly 400,000 distinct CDR3 sequences, around two fifths seen once. The genes are TRBV27 and TRBJ1-6; no clear D gene. The sequencing here drew on PBMCs, taken before TCRalphabeta/CD19-depleted stem cell transplant. The TCR sequence derives from a girl aged 2 to 10 with aplastic anemia, due to receive a stem cell transplant. The chain's CDR3 is CASSLWTGSPLHF. Here the CDR3 DNA reads TGTGCCAGCAGTTTATGGACGGGCTCACCCCTCCACTTT.